This record looks at one T cell receptor (beta chain) sequence and its context. The sample originates from a study of blood T cell repertoires in COVID-19. About the study: The samples span acute and convalescent COVID-19 from the United States, Italy and Spain. T cells, B-cell-depleted T cells, or PBMCs provided the cDNA or gDNA that served as material.

The CDR3 spans 17 residues. The V and J ends lost 6 bases and 4 bases respectively, with 21 bases between them. Germline values: CDR1 SGHAT, CDR2 FQNNGV. Original data processing: Reference gene primers were amplified, and this amplification served to estimate nucleated cell counts. Produced via immunoSEQ multiplex PCR; TCRdb's table is partial and in-frame only. That table furnishes V, J and clone size, whereas the DNA furnished D and trimming. The sample records 250,000 to 350,000 clones, about four fifths being singletons. Enrolled during active infection, Seattle patients were then followed longitudinally.

The specimen sequenced was peripheral blood. V usage is TRBV11-2 and J usage is TRBJ2-2; D is possibly TRBD2 (5 bases). The sequence was collected from a human donor with COVID-19, enrolled during active disease. The donor label of this sample is uncertain. CDR3 in amino acids: CASRPSLDLRGTGELFF. The DNA of the CDR3 is TGTGCCAGCAGACCATCACTCGACCTCCGGGGCACCGGGGAGCTGTTTTTT. Drawing the rest from reference TRBV11-2 and TRBJ2-2, the complete variable domain is EAGVAQSPRYKIIEKRQSVAFWCNPISGHATLYWYQQILGQGPKLLIQFQNNGVVDDSQLPKDRFSAERLKGVDSTLKIQPAKLEDSAVYLCASRPSLDLRGTGELFFGEGSRLTVL.